This T cell receptor beta chain appears in the sequencing data of a study of memory CD4+ T cells and cytomegalovirus serostatus. The method was immunoSEQ multiplex PCR; TCRdb's version includes in-frame clones alone and lacks a portion of them. The sample includes tens of thousands of clones, about 80% of them seen just once. Germline CDR1 MNHNS, CDR2 SASEGT. Trimming cost V 6 bases and J 7 bases, with 18 bases left between them. The CDR3 totals 14 residues. In regard to this clone: Its antigen is still unknown.

Single viable CD3+CD4+CD8-CD45RO+ cells were sorted as the memory CD4+ T cells. Points from the study as a whole: Suggested: most of the CMV-linked TCR signature lies in CD4+ memory cells. CMV serostatus prediction reached median AUC approximately 0.95, or 0.91 with US-trained model.

The sequenced material came from memory CD4+ T cells from blood. This TCR came from an adult in good health and CMV-seronegative. V gene TRBV6-1 combines with J gene TRBJ1-2; D gene uncertain. The CDR3 protein is CASSRLQKGSGYTF. The CDR3 region has the DNA TGTGCCAGCAGCAGACTGCAAAAGGGTTCTGGCTACACCTTC.